Below, one TCR beta chain is given with its context. Its antigen remains unknown. The sample's treatment: around 19 received Ad26.COV2.S at low or high dose, single or two shots; a few received placebo; per-sample allocation not given. Sampling was done on day 63 after the first vaccine or placebo injection. The donor's status was that of an adult aged 18-55 years in Boston. Some clones are missing from TCRdb's copy, which holds only in-frame ones; the method was immunoSEQ multiplex PCR. The sample carries about half a million clones, roughly nine tenths recorded once. These data come from a study of Ad26.COV2.S vaccination and SARS-CoV-2 variants. Study-level background: Ad26.COV2.S was injected intramuscularly once or twice, 56 days apart.

Study outcomes and limitations: The study found similar non-spike TCR breadth in vaccine and placebo recipients. Placebo recipients trailed vaccine recipients in spike-specific TCR breadth.

The CDR3 has 12 amino acids. CDR1 SGHTA and CDR2 FQGNSA come from the germline V gene. The germline V and J ends were trimmed by 6 bases and 3 bases, with 8 bases remaining between them. This TCR came from a person aged 18-60 years who received the Ad26.COV2.S COVID-19 vaccine or a placebo. The specimen comprised peripheral blood, sampled in a trial of Ad26.COV2.S vaccine versus placebo. V usage is TRBV7-2 and J usage is TRBJ1-1; no clear D gene. This chain's CDR3 is CASRAQYTEAFF. The CDR3 DNA sequence: TGTGCCAGCAGAGCACAGTACACTGAAGCTTTCTTT.